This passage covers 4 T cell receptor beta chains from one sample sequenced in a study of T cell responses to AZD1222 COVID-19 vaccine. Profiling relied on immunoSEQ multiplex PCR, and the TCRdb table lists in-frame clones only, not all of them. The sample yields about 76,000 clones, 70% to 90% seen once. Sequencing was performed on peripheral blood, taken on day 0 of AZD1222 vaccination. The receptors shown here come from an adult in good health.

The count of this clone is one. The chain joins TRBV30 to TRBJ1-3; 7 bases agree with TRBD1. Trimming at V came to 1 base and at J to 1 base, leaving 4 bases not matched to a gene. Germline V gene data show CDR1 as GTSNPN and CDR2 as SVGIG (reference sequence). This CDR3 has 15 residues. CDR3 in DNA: TGTGCCTGGAGTGGGGGACAGTTATCTGGAAACACCATATATTTT. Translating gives CAWSGGQLSGNTIYF.

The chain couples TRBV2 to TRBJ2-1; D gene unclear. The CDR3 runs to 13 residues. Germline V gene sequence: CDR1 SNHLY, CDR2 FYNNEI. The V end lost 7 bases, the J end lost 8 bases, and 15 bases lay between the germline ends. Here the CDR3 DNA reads TGTGCCAGCACTGTACAAAAATGGGATGAGCAGTTCTTC. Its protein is CASTVQKWDEQFF.

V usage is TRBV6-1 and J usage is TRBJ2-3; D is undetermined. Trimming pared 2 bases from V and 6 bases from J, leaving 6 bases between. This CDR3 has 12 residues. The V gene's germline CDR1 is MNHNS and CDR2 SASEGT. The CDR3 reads CASSESWDTQYF. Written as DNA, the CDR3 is TGTGCCAGCAGTGAATCCTGGGATACGCAGTATTTT.

The CDR3 spells CASSLKYNYGYTF. CDR3 DNA: TGTGCCAGCAGCTTGAAGTATAACTATGGCTACACCTTC. The chain is built from TRBV5-6 and TRBJ1-2; no clear D. CDR3 size: 13 residues. Germline CDR1 and CDR2: SGHDT and YYEEEE. Trimming removed 1 base from V and 1 base from J, with 5 bases in between.